Below are 8 T cell receptor beta chains sequenced from a single sample in a study of T cell responses to AZD1222 COVID-19 vaccine. Generated by immunoSEQ multiplex PCR, the TCRdb table keeps only in-frame clones and is missing some. The sample consists of more than 150,000 clones, over 90% of them appearing once. Source: peripheral blood, taken 28 days after the second AZD1222 dose. These receptors were obtained from an adult who received the AZD1222 COVID-19 vaccine.

This rearrangement joins TRBV2 to TRBJ2-1; 11 bases match TRBD1. V gave up 4 bases and J gave up 9 bases; unmatched junction bases: 8. CDR3 length: 15 amino acids. CDR1 SNHLY and CDR2 FYNNEI come from the germline V gene. The CDR3 sequence: CASSARTGGWGEQFF. CDR3 DNA sequence: TGTGCCAGCAGTGCACGGACAGGGGGCTGGGGTGAGCAGTTCTTC.

The chain combines TRBV6-2 or TRBV6-3 with TRBJ1-6; D not resolved. V lost 4 bases and J 7 bases, leaving 14 bases between the germline ends. The germline gives CDR1 MNHEY, CDR2 SVGEGT. There are 15 residues in the CDR3. The CDR3 nucleotides read TGTGCCAGCAGTTCCGCCGGACCCGCCAATTCACCCCTCCACTTT. Its protein is CASSSAGPANSPLHF.

The CDR3 DNA is TGTGCCAGCAGCGAACGCAGACCGGGGAACACCGGGGAGCTGTTTTTT. Its translation: CASSERRPGNTGELFF. V and J are TRBV11-3 and TRBJ2-2; D remains ambiguous. Germline lookup yields CDR1 SGHNT and CDR2 YENEEA. The CDR3 is 16 amino acids. V gave up 5 bases and J gave up 1 base, with 14 bases separating them.

V usage is TRBV19 and J usage is TRBJ1-5; tentative D call: TRBD1 (5 bases). This CDR3 spans 14 amino acids. The germline V and J ends were trimmed by 4 bases and 7 bases, with 14 bases remaining between them. CDR1 LNHDA and CDR2 SQIVND come from the germline V gene (reference sequence). CDR3 bases: TGTGCCAGTAGTAATCTTTTCAGGGCCCAGCCCCAGCATTTT. Translation: CASSNLFRAQPQHF. Supplemented by reference TRBV19 and TRBJ1-5, the full variable domain reads DGGITQSPKYLFRKEGQNVTLSCEQNLNHDAMYWYRQDPGQGLRLIYYSQIVNDFQKGDIAEGYSVSREKKESFPLTVTSAQKNPTAFYLCASSNLFRAQPQHFGDGTRLSIL.

This chain connects TRBV12-3 or TRBV12-4 to TRBJ1-1; no firm D call. V was trimmed by 3 bases and J by 4 bases, leaving 9 bases between them. CDR3 length equals 13 residues. CDR3 residues: CASSLKGGTEAFF. CDR3 sequence (DNA): TGTGCCAGCAGTTTGAAGGGCGGCACTGAAGCTTTCTTT.

CDR3 amino acids: CASMKSSGRVYEQYF. For the CDR3, the DNA is TGTGCCAGCATGAAATCCAGCGGGAGGGTCTACGAGCAGTACTTC. This sequence joins TRBV2 and TRBJ2-7, with 10 positions matching TRBD2. The CDR3 spans 15 residues. CDR1 and CDR2 from the germline V gene are SNHLY and FYNNEI. The J segment lost 3 bases and the V segment lost 7 bases, leaving 9 bases of the junction unmatched.

The V and J genes are TRBV27 and TRBJ2-2; D is unresolved. V shed 4 bases and J shed 3 bases, with 6 bases lying between them. The CDR3 totals 13 residues. In germline, CDR1 is MNHEY, CDR2 SMNVEV (reference sequence). CDR3 nucleotide sequence: TGTGCCAGCAGTTCCCAGGACACCGGGGAGCTGTTTTTT. Amino acid sequence: CASSSQDTGELFF.

The chain uses TRBV6-4 and TRBJ2-1, with 11 bases that match TRBD2. Trimming at V came to 5 bases and at J to 8 bases, leaving 8 bases not matched to a gene. This CDR3 contains 15 residues. Per the germline V gene, CDR1 is MRHNA and CDR2 is SNTAGT. CDR3 DNA: TGTGCCAGCAGTCGCGGGACTAGCGGAAACGATGAGCAGTTCTTC. Protein sequence: CASSRGTSGNDEQFF.